A single sample gave rise to the 25 T cell receptor beta chains below, sequenced in a study of blood T cell repertoires in COVID-19. Method: immunoSEQ multiplex PCR; TCRdb's copy keeps in-frame clones and lacks some. Of around 50,000 clones in the sample, approximately 89% were seen once. Material: peripheral blood. The receptors originated from a man between 60 and 75 years old with active or convalescent COVID-19.

The chain is built from TRBV19 and TRBJ1-2, with no clear D. CDR3 size: 20 residues. The germline V and J ends were trimmed by 5 bases and 2 bases, with 30 bases remaining between them. Germline V gives CDR1 LNHDA, CDR2 SQIVND (reference sequence). The CDR3 loop reads CASSPKAADFLPRGNYGYTF. In nucleotides, the CDR3 is TGTGCCAGTAGTCCAAAAGCGGCCGATTTTCTGCCTCGCGGGAACTATGGCTACACCTTC.

The chain uses TRBV11-3 and TRBJ1-1, with 11 bases aligning to TRBD1. CDR3 length: 19 amino acids. Germline V gene data show CDR1 as SGHNT and CDR2 as YENEEA. V shed 4 bases and J 0 bases; nucleotides not matched to a gene: 13. The CDR3 DNA follows: TGTGCCAGCAGCTCCATTGCGGACAGGGGGCATCGGGTGAACACTGAAGCTTTCTTT. It is translated as CASSSIADRGHRVNTEAFF.

This sequence joins TRBV12-3 or TRBV12-4 and TRBJ2-2; no definite D call. V was trimmed by 2 bases and J by 7 bases, leaving 5 bases between them. This CDR3 contains 12 residues. CDR3 in DNA: TGTGCCAGCAGTTTATTATTCGGGGAGCTGTTTTTT. Its protein is CASSLLFGELFF.

This clone was found a few times. The V gene is TRBV5-1, the J gene TRBJ2-5; D perhaps matches TRBD1 (7 bases). Trimming stripped 2 bases from V and 4 bases from J, with 15 bases between. Germline CDR1 reads SGHRS; CDR2 reads YFSETQ. The CDR3 runs to 15 residues. This CDR3 is CASSLTRGDLETQYF. The DNA for the CDR3 is TGCGCCAGCAGCTTAACCAGGGGGGATTTAGAGACCCAGTACTTC.

J is TRBJ2-7 and V is TRBV7-2, with a possible D match to TRBD2 (5 bases). Looked up from germline, CDR1 is SGHTA and CDR2 is FQGNSA. CDR3 length: 15 amino acids. Trimming took off 7 bases at V and 7 bases at J, with 23 bases between the two ends. The CDR3 DNA follows: TGTGCCAGCACCAGAACTAGTGGCATATCGGGTGAGCAGTACTTC. Amino acid sequence: CASTRTSGISGEQYF.

The chain carries TRBV6-4 and TRBJ1-5; D is uncertain. Trimming removed 3 bases from V and 2 bases from J, with 14 bases in between. Germline CDR1 and CDR2: MRHNA and SNTAGT. This CDR3 contains 16 residues. The CDR3 sequence is CASSDLPPGGNQPQHF. As DNA, the CDR3 is TGTGCCAGCAGTGATCTCCCGCCCGGGGGCAATCAGCCCCAGCATTTT.

J is TRBJ1-2 and V is TRBV13; TRBD1 matches at 8 bases. The trim removed 5 bases at V and 5 bases at J, leaving 7 bases unmatched. CDR1 and CDR2 from the germline V gene are PRHDT and FYEKMQ (reference sequence). The CDR3 runs 14 residues. Written as DNA, the CDR3 is TGTGCCAGCAGCCAATTCACAGGGGGATATGGCTACACCTTC. Its translation is CASSQFTGGYGYTF.

The chain uses TRBV18 and TRBJ2-3, with 7 nucleotides matching TRBD2. The V and J ends lost 0 bases and 4 bases, in that order; junction bases with no gene match: 7. CDR3 length: 16 amino acids. The germline CDR1 and CDR2 sequences are KGHSH and LQKENI. The DNA for the CDR3 is TGTGCCAGCTCACCACCGGGTAGCGGGCTCTCAGATACGCAGTATTTT. This translates into CASSPPGSGLSDTQYF.

This clone was seen more than once but under ten times. The V call is TRBV7-2, the J call TRBJ2-7; maybe TRBD1 (6 bases). The CDR3 spans 14 residues. Germline-derived CDR1 and CDR2 are SGHTA and FQGNSA. The ends were cut back, 6 bases at V and 7 bases at J, with 19 bases in the middle. Written as DNA, the CDR3 is TGTGCCAGCAGTCTTTCGACAGGTTCCGGGGAGCAGTACTTC. Translating gives CASSLSTGSGEQYF.

This chain links TRBV7-9 with TRBJ1-2; 10 bases are shared with TRBD1. There are 13 residues in the CDR3. Per germline, CDR1 SEHNR and CDR2 FQNEAQ (reference sequence). The V gene end was trimmed by 5 bases and the J gene end by 5 bases; junction bases not matched to a gene: 2. CDR3 region: CASSPGQGYGYTF. CDR3 coding DNA: TGTGCCAGCAGCCCGGGACAGGGGTATGGCTACACCTTC.

The V call is TRBV5-6, the J call TRBJ1-5; D unresolved. The CDR3 loop spans 16 amino acids. Deletions cut 1 base from V and 3 bases from J, with 14 bases between. Germline CDR1 reads SGHDT; CDR2 reads YYEEEE. The CDR3 protein is CASSLMSGRFNQPQHF. The CDR3 DNA reads TGTGCCAGCAGCTTGATGTCAGGAAGGTTCAATCAGCCCCAGCATTTT.

The V and J genes are TRBV10-3 and TRBJ1-5; D is possibly TRBD1 (6 bases). With 10 bases removed from V and 3 bases from J, the gap between germline ends came to 13 bases. Germline loops: CDR1 ENHRY, CDR2 SYGVKD. The CDR3 is made up of 13 amino acids. DNA for the CDR3: TGTGCCACTGGGGACACCTTCAATCAGCCCCAGCATTTT. Its translation: CATGDTFNQPQHF.

The CDR3 DNA reads as TGCGCCAGCAGCCAAGATCGCCAGTCCCTTATCTATGGCTACACCTTC. Translating gives CASSQDRQSLIYGYTF. The V call is TRBV4-1, the J call TRBJ1-2; no definite D call. V gave up 0 bases and J gave up 4 bases, with 15 bases separating them. This CDR3 has 16 amino acids. Per germline, CDR1 MGHRA and CDR2 YSYEKL.

The rearrangement links TRBV28 to TRBJ1-5, with TRBD1 identical over 10 bases. Germline V CDR1 and CDR2: MDHEN, SYDVKM. The J segment lost 15 bases and the V segment lost 6 bases, leaving 8 bases of the junction unmatched. The CDR3 contains 12 residues. This CDR3 is CASRIVGQGPHF. The CDR3 nucleotides read TGTGCCAGCAGAATAGTGGGACAGGGGCCGCATTTT.

The chain links TRBV11-2 to TRBJ2-7; 11 bases fit TRBD1. The ends lost 5 bases at V and 3 bases at J; junction bases unmatched: 6. The CDR3 is 15 amino acids. CDR1 is SGHAT and CDR2 is FQNNGV in the germline V gene. The CDR3 protein is CASSGRGTGGYEQYF. The CDR3 DNA is TGTGCCAGCAGCGGCCGAGGGACAGGGGGCTACGAGCAGTACTTC.

The rearrangement uses TRBV5-1 and TRBJ1-1; tentative D call: TRBD1 (5 bases). V was cut by 0 bases and J by 5 bases, with 8 bases left in between. The germline V gene encodes CDR1 SGHRS and CDR2 YFSETQ. This CDR3 contains 13 residues. CDR3 sequence reads: CASSLEGWTEAFF. CDR3 DNA: TGCGCCAGCAGCTTGGAGGGGTGGACTGAAGCTTTCTTT.

The CDR3 here is CASRPLADSGANVLTF. CDR3 coding DNA: TGCGCCAGCAGGCCCCTAGCGGACTCTGGGGCCAACGTCCTGACTTTC. This chain uses TRBV5-1 with TRBJ2-6, with 7 bases matching TRBD2. V lost 5 bases and J lost 0; bases outside the gene matches: 5. The CDR3 extends over 16 amino acids. Looked up from germline, CDR1 is SGHRS and CDR2 is YFSETQ.

The gene calls are TRBV5-6 and TRBJ1-4; 8 bases fit TRBD1. V lost 2 bases to trimming and J lost 3 bases; unmatched junction nucleotides: 6. Germline loops: CDR1 SGHDT, CDR2 YYEEEE. The CDR3 has 16 amino acids. CDR3 loop: CASSLAPGQANEKLFF. As DNA, the CDR3 is TGTGCCAGCAGCTTAGCACCGGGACAGGCTAATGAAAAACTGTTTTTT.

The V call is TRBV2, the J call TRBJ2-7; D ambiguous. In germline, CDR1 is SNHLY, CDR2 FYNNEI. The CDR3 has 14 amino acids. V was cut by 8 bases and J by 2 bases, with 16 bases left in between. The CDR3: CASSDKPDTYEQYF. Here the CDR3 DNA reads TGTGCCAGCTCTGACAAGCCCGATACCTACGAGCAGTACTTC.

This sequence joins TRBV30 and TRBJ2-5; TRBD2 agrees at 8 bases. The CDR3 extends over 16 amino acids. Germline loops: CDR1 GTSNPN, CDR2 SVGIG (reference sequence). V lost 2 bases to trimming and J lost 6 bases; unmatched junction nucleotides: 14. This CDR3 is CAWSSLWRGVVKTQYF. DNA for the CDR3: TGTGCCTGGAGTTCCTTGTGGCGGGGGGTGGTGAAGACCCAGTACTTC.

The chain uses TRBV28 and TRBJ1-4; no firm D call. The CDR3 runs to 15 residues. Germline CDR1 MDHEN, CDR2 SYDVKM. V dropped 4 bases and J dropped 4 bases, with 13 bases sitting between them. For the CDR3, the DNA is TGTGCCAGCAGTTCTCCCGGGAACCGTAATGAAAAACTGTTTTTT. This sequence encodes CASSSPGNRNEKLFF.

The chain combines TRBV18 with TRBJ1-1; 7 nucleotides agree with TRBD1. With 0 bases clipped from V and 0 bases from J, the junction kept 4 bases outside the gene matches. The CDR3 has 16 amino acids. Germline CDR1 and CDR2: KGHSH and LQKENI. CDR3 amino acids: CASSPPGGQMNTEAFF. In DNA, the CDR3 is TGTGCCAGCTCACCACCGGGGGGACAGATGAACACTGAAGCTTTCTTT.

The rearrangement joins TRBV27 to TRBJ2-7; TRBD1 agrees at 7 bases. The CDR3 consists of 14 residues. Germline V CDR1 and CDR2: MNHEY, SMNVEV (reference sequence). V was clipped by 5 bases and J by 6 bases; unmatched bases: 10. This CDR3 is CASSPRQGSGEQYF. In nucleotides, the CDR3 is TGTGCCAGCAGTCCGCGACAGGGATCTGGCGAGCAGTACTTC.

The chain is built from TRBV27 and TRBJ1-4, with D possibly matching TRBD1 (6 bases). Trimming shortened V by 4 bases and J by 8 bases, and 14 bases separated the two germline ends. The CDR3 is 14 residues long. Germline CDR1 is MNHEY and CDR2 is SMNVEV (reference sequence). The CDR3 DNA reads as TGTGCCAGCAGTTCAGGGGAGTGGGGGGAAAAACTGTTTTTT. It is translated as CASSSGEWGEKLFF. Drawing the rest from reference TRBV27 and TRBJ1-4, the complete variable domain is EAQVTQNPRYLITVTGKKLTVTCSQNMNHEYMSWYRQDPGLGLRQIYYSMNVEVTDKGDVPEGYKVSRKEKRNFPLILESPSPNQTSLYFCASSSGEWGEKLFFGSGTQLSVL.

The rearrangement joins TRBV7-8 to TRBJ1-5; TRBD1 matches 10 bases. CDR3 length equals 17 residues. With 2 bases clipped from V and 1 base from J, the junction kept 5 bases outside the gene matches. Per germline, CDR1 SGHVS and CDR2 FQNEAQ. CDR3 coding DNA: TGTGCCAGCAGCTTACTTGGGACAGGGGACAGCAATCAGCCCCAGCATTTT. Amino acid sequence: CASSLLGTGDSNQPQHF.